This TCR beta chain was observed in a study of T cells in Graves' hyperthyroidism and ophthalmopathy. The CDR3 consists of 14 residues. Germline loops: CDR1 KGHSH, CDR2 LQKENI. TCR beta CDR3 region amplification was performed from RNA transcripts. When the TCR CDR3 underwent first-round RT-PCR, the HTBI primer set was used. Using its own MiXCR run on the multiplex PCR reads, TCRdb lists one record per CDR3 protein. The sample has about 740,000 distinct CDR3 sequences; about 14% are singletons. This clonotype occurred once. One junction end disagrees with the germline gene, perhaps due to a read error. Stability of Graves' hyperthyroidism was defined as absent ophthalmopathy progression within 18 months. A patient was excluded if there was uncontrolled infection, other autoimmune disease, pregnancy or lactation.

V and J are TRBV18 and TRBJ2-5; D is unresolved. This sequence originates from a woman in her late teens or twenties with Graves' hyperthyroidism. Material: blood. CDR3 nucleotides: TGTGCCAGCTCAGCACCGCGGTCACAAGAGACCCAGTACTTC. Protein: CASSAPRSQETQYF. Supplemented by reference TRBV18 and TRBJ2-5, the full variable domain reads NAGVMQNPRHLVRRRGQEARLRCSPMKGHSHVYWYRQLPEEGLKFMVYLQKENIIDESGMPKERFSAEFPKEGPSILRIQQVVRGDSAAYFCASSAPRSQETQYFGPGTRLLVL.